A single sample is the source of the 3 T cell receptor beta chains below, sequenced in a study of blood T cell repertoires in COVID-19. Profiled with immunoSEQ multiplex PCR; TCRdb holds only in-frame clones, not every one. This table holds hundreds of thousands of clones, around nine tenths found once. Source material: peripheral blood. Receptors originate from a woman younger than 35 who had recovered from COVID-19.

The chain recombines TRBV4-1 with TRBJ2-1, with a tentative D call TRBD1 (5 bases). The CDR3 covers 17 residues. In germline, CDR1 is MGHRA, CDR2 YSYEKL. The V end was cut by 0 bases, the J end by 0 bases, with 12 bases between. DNA for the CDR3: TGCGCCAGCAGCCAAGATTTAGAGACAGCCTCCTACAATGAGCAGTTCTTC. Protein product: CASSQDLETASYNEQFF.

The J gene is TRBJ1-1, the V gene TRBV5-4, with 7 bases identical to TRBD1. J gave up 0 bases and V 7 bases, and 6 bases lay outside the gene matches. Germline V gene data show CDR1 as SGHNT and CDR2 as YYREEE (reference sequence). The CDR3 sequence is 14 residues long. The CDR3 loop is CASYRDRLNTEAFF. CDR3 in DNA: TGTGCCAGCTATCGGGACAGATTGAACACTGAAGCTTTCTTT.

The CDR3 spells CASSLTTSGTDTQYF. The DNA of the CDR3 is TGTGCCAGCAGCTTGACAACTAGCGGAACAGATACGCAGTATTTT. V is TRBV5-5 and J is TRBJ2-3; 8 positions match TRBD2. CDR1 is SGHKS and CDR2 is YYEKEE in the germline V gene (reference sequence). The CDR3 loop spans 15 amino acids. V lost 1 base to trimming and J lost 3 bases; unmatched junction nucleotides: 4.